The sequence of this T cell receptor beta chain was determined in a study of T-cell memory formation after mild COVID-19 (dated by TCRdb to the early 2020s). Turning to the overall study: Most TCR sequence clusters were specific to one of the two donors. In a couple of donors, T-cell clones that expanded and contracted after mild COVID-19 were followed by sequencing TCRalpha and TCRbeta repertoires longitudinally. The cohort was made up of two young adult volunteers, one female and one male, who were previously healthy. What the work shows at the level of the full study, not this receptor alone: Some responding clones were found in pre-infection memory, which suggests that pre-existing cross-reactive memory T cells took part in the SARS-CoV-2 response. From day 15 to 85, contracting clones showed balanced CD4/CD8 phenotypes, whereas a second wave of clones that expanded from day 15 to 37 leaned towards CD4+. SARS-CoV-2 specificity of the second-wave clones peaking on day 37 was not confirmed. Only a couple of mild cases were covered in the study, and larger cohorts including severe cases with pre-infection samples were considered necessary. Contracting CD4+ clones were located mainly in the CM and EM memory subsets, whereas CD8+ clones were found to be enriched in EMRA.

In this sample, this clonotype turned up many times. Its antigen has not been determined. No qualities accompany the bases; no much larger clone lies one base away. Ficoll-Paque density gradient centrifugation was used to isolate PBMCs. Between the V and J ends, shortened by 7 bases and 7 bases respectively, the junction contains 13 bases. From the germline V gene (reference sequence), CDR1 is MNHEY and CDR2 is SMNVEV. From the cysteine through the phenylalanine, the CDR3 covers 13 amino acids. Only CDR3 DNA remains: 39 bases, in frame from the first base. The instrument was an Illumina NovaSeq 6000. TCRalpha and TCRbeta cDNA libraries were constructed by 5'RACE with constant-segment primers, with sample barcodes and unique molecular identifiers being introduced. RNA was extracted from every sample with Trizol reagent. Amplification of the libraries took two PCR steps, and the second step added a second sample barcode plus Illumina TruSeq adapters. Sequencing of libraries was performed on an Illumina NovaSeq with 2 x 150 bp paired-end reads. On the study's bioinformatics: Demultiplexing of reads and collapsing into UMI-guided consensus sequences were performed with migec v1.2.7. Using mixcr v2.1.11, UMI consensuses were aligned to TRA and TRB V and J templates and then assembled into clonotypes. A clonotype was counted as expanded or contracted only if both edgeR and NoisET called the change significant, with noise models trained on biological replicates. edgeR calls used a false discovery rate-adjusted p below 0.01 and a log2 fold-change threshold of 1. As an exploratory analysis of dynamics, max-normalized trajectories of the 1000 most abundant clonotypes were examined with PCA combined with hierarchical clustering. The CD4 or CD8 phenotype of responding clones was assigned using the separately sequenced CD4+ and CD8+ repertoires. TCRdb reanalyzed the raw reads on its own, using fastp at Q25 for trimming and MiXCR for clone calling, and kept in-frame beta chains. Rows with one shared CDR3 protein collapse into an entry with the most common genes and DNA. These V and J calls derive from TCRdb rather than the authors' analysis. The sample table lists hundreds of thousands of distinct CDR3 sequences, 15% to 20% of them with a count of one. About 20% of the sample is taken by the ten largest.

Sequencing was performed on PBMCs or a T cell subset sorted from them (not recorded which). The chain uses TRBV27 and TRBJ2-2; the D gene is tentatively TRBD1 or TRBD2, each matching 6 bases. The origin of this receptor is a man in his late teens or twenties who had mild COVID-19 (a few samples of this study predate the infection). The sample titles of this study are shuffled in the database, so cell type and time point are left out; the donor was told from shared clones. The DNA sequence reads TGTGCCAGCACATGGGGGGCCGGCGGGGAGCTGTTTTTT. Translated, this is CASTWGAGGELFF.